The subject of this entry is one T cell receptor beta chain. Measured with immunoSEQ multiplex PCR; TCRdb has only the in-frame clones, and not every one. This table holds about 270,000 clones, approximately 90% found once. The sample belongs to a study of blood T cell repertoires in COVID-19. Up to 2 weeks before entering the study, exposed participants had met a COVID-19 case. The CDR3 has 15 amino acids. The germline V gene has CDR1 LGHDT and CDR2 YNNKEL (reference sequence). After removal of 3 bases from V and 0 bases from J, the junction contained 1 base not matched to a gene. The chain carries TRBV3-1 (or the pseudogene TRBV3-2) and TRBJ2-2, with 7 nucleotides matching TRBD1. The origin of this receptor is a man in his forties who had been exposed to COVID-19. Sequencing input: PBMCs or T cells enriched from blood (not recorded which). CDR3 coding DNA: TGTGCCAGCAGCCAGGGGACAGCGAACACCGGGGAGCTGTTTTTT. Residues: CASSQGTANTGELFF.